The T cell receptor (beta chain) described here comes from a study of lymphopenia after photon versus proton radiotherapy. Whole-study findings and limits: In patients who died, overall survival fell as post-nadir TCR diversity dropped more. Proton therapy kept repertoires fairly stable, unlike photons, which gained effector/memory cells. After the lymphocyte nadir, photon-treated repertoires showed oligoclonal expansion, especially of CD8+ Temra cells. Better survival with proton therapy was suggested as possible, not demonstrated.

Assay: immunoSEQ multiplex PCR; the TCRdb copy retains only in-frame clones and omits some. The data show 22,000 or so clones, about nine tenths seen once. As regards this clone: What it binds is unknown.

V lost 2 bases and J lost 4, with 11 bases in between. CDR1 and CDR2 (germline): SGHTA, FQGNSA. The CDR3 has 14 amino acids. V is TRBV7-2 and J is TRBJ1-2, with a possible D match to TRBD1 (5 bases). The origin of this receptor is a woman between 65 and 79 years old with pancreatic cancer. Some clones in this sample may be carry-over from other donors' samples. Material: peripheral blood, obtained from a patient treated with proton-based radiotherapy. The CDR3 nucleotides are TGTGCCAGCAGCTTATCGGAAGGGGTCTATGGCTACACCTTC. Translated: CASSLSEGVYGYTF.